The entry below describes one T cell receptor beta chain. These data originate in a study of shared clonotypes between healthy human individuals. The J segment lost 6 bases and the V segment lost 4 bases, leaving 5 bases of the junction unmatched. CDR1 and CDR2 from the germline V gene are LNHDA and SQIVND (reference sequence). The CDR3 runs 14 residues. Repertoires were generated with immunoSEQ multiplex PCR, while TCRdb's copy carries only in-frame clones and drops some. The sample holds around 500,000 clones, roughly 78% seen once. Recent vaccinations or acute infections were absent in the healthy HIV-negative adult donors.

The source is a woman aged 40 to 50 in good health. Some clones in this sample may be carry-over from other donors' samples. The material sequenced was PBMCs. The chain employs TRBV19 and TRBJ2-1; 8 positions agree with TRBD2. Here the CDR3 reads CASSTPGLANEQFF. The CDR3, as DNA: TGTGCCAGTAGTACACCCGGACTAGCCAATGAGCAGTTCTTC.